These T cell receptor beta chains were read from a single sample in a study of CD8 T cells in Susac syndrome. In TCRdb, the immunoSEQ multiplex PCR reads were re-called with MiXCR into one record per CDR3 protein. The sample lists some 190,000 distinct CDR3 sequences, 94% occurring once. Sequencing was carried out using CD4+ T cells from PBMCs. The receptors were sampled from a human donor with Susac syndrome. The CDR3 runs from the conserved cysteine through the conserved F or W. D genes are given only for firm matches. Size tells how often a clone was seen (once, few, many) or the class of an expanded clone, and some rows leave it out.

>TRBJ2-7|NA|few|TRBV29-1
TGCAGCGGCCGGGACGGCTCCTACGAGCAGTACTTC
CSGRDGSYEQYF
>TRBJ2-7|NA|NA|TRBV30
TGTGCCTGGGGGGCCAGTTTCTACGAGCAGTACTTC
CAWGASFYEQYF
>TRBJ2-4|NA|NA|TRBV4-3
TGCGCCAGCAGCCAAGAAGTAGCTATAAACATTCAGTACTTC
CASSQEVAINIQYF
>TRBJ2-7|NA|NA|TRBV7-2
TGTGCCAGCAGCTCCGGGTTCCCCTACGAGCAGTACTTC
CASSSGFPYEQYF
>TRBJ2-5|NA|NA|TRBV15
TGTGCCACCAGCAACACAGGGCAAGAGACCCAGTACTTC
CATSNTGQETQYF
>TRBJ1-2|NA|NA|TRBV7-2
TGTGCCAGCAGCATCATACAGGGTAATGGCTACACCTTC
CASSIIQGNGYTF
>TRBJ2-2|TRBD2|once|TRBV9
TGTGCCAGCAGCCGGGGGGGAACGAACACCGGGGAGCTGTTTTTT
CASSRGGTNTGELFF
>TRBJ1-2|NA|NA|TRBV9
TGTGCCAGCAGCGTAGCTGGAGCCGGCTACACCTTC
CASSVAGAGYTF
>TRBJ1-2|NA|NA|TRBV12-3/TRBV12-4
TGTGCCAGCAGTTTAGTAGGGGGGGCCTATGGCTACACCTTC
CASSLVGGAYGYTF
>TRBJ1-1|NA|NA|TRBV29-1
TGCAGCGCTGCGCGGGCTGAAGCTTTCTTT
CSAARAEAFF
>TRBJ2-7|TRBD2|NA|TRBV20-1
TGCAGTGCTAGCAGCGGGGGCTACGAGCAGTACTTC
CSASSGGYEQYF
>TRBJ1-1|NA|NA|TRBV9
TGTGCCAGCAGCCCGACTACCCTGGGCACTGAAGCTTTCTTT
CASSPTTLGTEAFF
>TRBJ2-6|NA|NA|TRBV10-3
TGTGCCATCAGCCGTGAAGAAGGTGGGGCCAACGTCCTGACTTTC
CAISREEGGANVLTF
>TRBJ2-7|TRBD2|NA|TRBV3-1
TGTGCCAGCAGCCAACCCAAGGGACTAGCGGGGGGTCACGAGCAGTACTTC
CASSQPKGLAGGHEQYF
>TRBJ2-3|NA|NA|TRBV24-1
TGTGCCACCAGTGACCACTTTTCAGATACGCAGTATTTT
CATSDHFSDTQYF
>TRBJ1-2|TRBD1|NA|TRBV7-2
TGTGCCAGCAGCTCACGGGACAGGGTATATGGCTACACCTTC
CASSSRDRVYGYTF
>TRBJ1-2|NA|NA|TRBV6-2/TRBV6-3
TGTGCCAGCACCGGACAACGCTATGGCTACACCTTC
CASTGQRYGYTF
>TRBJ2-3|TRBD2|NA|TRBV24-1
TGTGCCACCAGTGATTTCAGCGGGGGGCCAGATACGCAGTATTTT
CATSDFSGGPDTQYF
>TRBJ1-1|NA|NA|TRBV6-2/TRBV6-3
TGTGCCAGCAGTTACGGCCAACTCAATCGGGTAGAAGCTTTCTTT
CASSYGQLNRVEAFF
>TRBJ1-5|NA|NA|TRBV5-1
TGCGCCAGCAGCTTGGACACCCATCAGCCCCAGCATTTT
CASSLDTHQPQHF
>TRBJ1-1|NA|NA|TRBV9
TGTGCCAGCAGCGTAGGTCAGAAGAACACTGAAGCTTTCTTT
CASSVGQKNTEAFF
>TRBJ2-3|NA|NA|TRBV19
TGTGCCAGTAGTCCGCTGAGGGTGGCAGATACGCAGTATTTT
CASSPLRVADTQYF
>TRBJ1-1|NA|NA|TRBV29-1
TGCAGCGTTGAGTGGCAGGGGCACACTGAAGCTTTCTTT
CSVEWQGHTEAFF
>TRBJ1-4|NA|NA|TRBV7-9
TGTGCCAGCAGCTTAGATGCCGTGGGGGGAACTAATGAAAAACTGTTTTTT
CASSLDAVGGTNEKLFF
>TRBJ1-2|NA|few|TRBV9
TGTGCCAGCAGCGAGGACAGTAACTATGGCTACACCTTC
CASSEDSNYGYTF
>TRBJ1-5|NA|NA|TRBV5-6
TGTGCCAGCAGCTTGTCATTTTGGGGTCGGGGCGTCCTAAATCAGCCCCAGCATTTT
CASSLSFWGRGVLNQPQHF
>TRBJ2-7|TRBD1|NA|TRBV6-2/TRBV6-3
TGTGCCAGCAGTTACGAGACAGGGGGTAGCTCCTACGAGCAGTACTTC
CASSYETGGSSYEQYF
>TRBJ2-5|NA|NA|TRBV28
TGTGCCAGCAGTTTAAATTACAATTCAGGGACCCAGTACTTC
CASSLNYNSGTQYF
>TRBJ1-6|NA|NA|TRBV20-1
TGCAGTGCGAACCGGGACAACTATAATTCACCCCTCCACTTT
CSANRDNYNSPLHF
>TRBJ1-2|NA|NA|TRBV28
TGTGCCAGCAGCCCAGGGGACACGGGGTACACCTTC
CASSPGDTGYTF
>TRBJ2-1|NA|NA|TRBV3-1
TGTGCCAGCAGCCAAGCCGGGGGTACCGCTGAGCAGTTCTTC
CASSQAGGTAEQFF
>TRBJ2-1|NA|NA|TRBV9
TGTGCCAGCAGTCTAGGACCCTCTGGAAGCTCCTACAATGAGCAGTTCTTC
CASSLGPSGSSYNEQFF
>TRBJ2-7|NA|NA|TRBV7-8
TGTGCCAGCAGCTTGGGAGTAGGCTACGAGCAGTACTTC
CASSLGVGYEQYF
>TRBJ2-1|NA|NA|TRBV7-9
TGTGCCAGCAGCTTAGGGGGCGCTACCTACAATGAGCAGTTCTTC
CASSLGGATYNEQFF
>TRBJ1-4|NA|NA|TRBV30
TGTGCCTGGGCTAAGGGAGGGAGCGAAAAACTGTTTTTT
CAWAKGGSEKLFF
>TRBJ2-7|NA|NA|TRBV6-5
TGTGCCAGCAGTTCTTACAGGGAGTCCTACGAGCAGTACTTC
CASSSYRESYEQYF
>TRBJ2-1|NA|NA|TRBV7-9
TGTGCCAGCAGCTTAGGCCCCGATGAGCAGTTCTTC
CASSLGPDEQFF
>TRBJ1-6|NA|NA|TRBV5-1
TGCGCCAGCAGCTGGGCGGGGACAAGGAATTCACCCCTCCACTTT
CASSWAGTRNSPLHF
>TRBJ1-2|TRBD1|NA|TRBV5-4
TGTGCCAGCAGCTTGAATCCAGGGACAGGGGATGGCTACACCTTC
CASSLNPGTGDGYTF
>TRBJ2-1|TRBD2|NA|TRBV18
TGTGCCAGCTCATCCGGACTAGCTGACGGGGAGCAGTTCTTC
CASSSGLADGEQFF
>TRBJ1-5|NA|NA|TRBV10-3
TGTGCCATCAGTGAGGTGGACAGCAATCAGCCCCAGCATTTT
CAISEVDSNQPQHF
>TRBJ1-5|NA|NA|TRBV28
TGTGCCAGCAGTCGTTCAGGAACCAATCAGCCCCAGCATTTT
CASSRSGTNQPQHF
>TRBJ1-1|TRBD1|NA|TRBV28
TGTGCCAGCATAGACAGGGGGCGGAACACTGAAGCTTTCTTT
CASIDRGRNTEAFF
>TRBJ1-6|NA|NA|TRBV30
TGTGCCTGGACCCTCCAGCCCCAGTTTAATTCACCCCTCCACTTT
CAWTLQPQFNSPLHF
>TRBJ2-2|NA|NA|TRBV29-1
TGCAGTGGGGGGGGCCGGCTCACCGGGGAGCTGTTTTTT
CSGGGRLTGELFF
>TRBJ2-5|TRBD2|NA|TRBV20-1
TGCAGTGCTAGAGATCCTAGCGGGGGGGATGGAGAGACCCAGTACTTC
CSARDPSGGDGETQYF
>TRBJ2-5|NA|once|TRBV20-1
TGCAGTGCTAGCCCCAGGGGAGGGTATATCGAGACCCAGTACTTC
CSASPRGGYIETQYF
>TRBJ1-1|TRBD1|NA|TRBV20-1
TGCAGTGCTAGCCCGGGACAGAAGAACACTGAAGCTTTCTTT
CSASPGQKNTEAFF
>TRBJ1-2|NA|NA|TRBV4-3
TGCGCCAGCAGCCAAGACCTTGGAGTGGGAAACTATGGCTACACCTTC
CASSQDLGVGNYGYTF
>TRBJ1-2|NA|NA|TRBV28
TGTGCCAGCAGTTTATCAGGGAAGGGCTATGGCTACACCTTC
CASSLSGKGYGYTF
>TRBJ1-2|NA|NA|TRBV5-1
TGCGCCAGCAGCCCCCGGGGGGTCGTGGATGGCTACACCTTC
CASSPRGVVDGYTF
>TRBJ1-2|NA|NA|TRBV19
TGTGCCAGTAGTCCTAAAATTAACTATGGCTACACCTTC
CASSPKINYGYTF
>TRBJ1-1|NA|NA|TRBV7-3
TGTGCCAGCAGCTTGTGGCAGAACACTGAAGCTTTCTTT
CASSLWQNTEAFF
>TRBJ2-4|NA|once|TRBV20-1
TGCAGTGCTAGGGACAGAGTAGCCAAAAACATTCAGTACTTC
CSARDRVAKNIQYF
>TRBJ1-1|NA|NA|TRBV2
TGTGCCAGCAGTGAAGCGCTGGCGGGACTAGGAGCTTTCTTT
CASSEALAGLGAFF
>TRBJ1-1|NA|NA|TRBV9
TGTGCCAGCAGCGTCTCCGTGTTCGACACTGAAGCTTTCTTT
CASSVSVFDTEAFF
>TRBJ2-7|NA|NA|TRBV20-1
TGCAGTGCTAGAGGAGCCAGGAGCTCCTACGAGCAGTACTTC
CSARGARSSYEQYF
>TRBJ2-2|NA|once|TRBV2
TGTGCCAGTGCGTGGTCAGAGAGCACCGGGGAGCTGTTTTTT
CASAWSESTGELFF